Below are 3 T cell receptor beta chains sequenced from a single sample in a study of blood T cells in healthy people across ages. A second 7 to 11 cycle PCR used barcoded and J-beta primers. TCRdb re-analysed the 5' RACE reads in MiXCR, keeping a single row per CDR3 protein. The table has 850,000 to 1,000,000 distinct CDR3 sequences, around 46% seen once. Sequenced material: blood. These receptors were obtained from a man younger than 40 in good health.

This clonotype was counted only a few times. The J gene is TRBJ2-1, the V gene TRBV6-1, with D perhaps TRBD2 (6 bases). The germline V gene has CDR1 MNHNS and CDR2 SASEGT. Trimming took 6 bases from V and 4 from J, leaving 16 bases between them. The CDR3 consists of 15 residues. The DNA for the CDR3 is TGTGCCAGCAGCCCCCCGGGCCGGGGGTACAATGAGCAGTTCTTC. Protein product: CASSPPGRGYNEQFF.

This clonotype was detected only a few times. This chain uses TRBV5-6 with TRBJ1-1; D gene ambiguous. CDR1 and CDR2 (germline): SGHDT, YYEEEE. This CDR3 has 11 residues. Trimming stripped 6 bases from V and 4 bases from J, with 7 bases between. Here the CDR3 DNA reads TGTGCCAGCACCTGGGGCACTGAAGCTTTCTTT. As protein: CASTWGTEAFF.

The chain carries TRBV11-2 and TRBJ2-1, with D possibly TRBD2 on 5 matching bases. The CDR3 has 12 residues. Trimming took 4 bases from V and 10 from J, leaving 11 bases between them. The germline V gene encodes CDR1 SGHAT and CDR2 FQNNGV. The CDR3 sequence is CASSSLGGEQFF. Here the CDR3 DNA reads TGTGCCAGCAGCTCCCTGGGCGGGGAGCAGTTCTTC.